This passage covers 11 T cell receptor beta chains from one sample sequenced in a study of blood T cell repertoires in COVID-19. TCRdb's table, derived via immunoSEQ multiplex PCR, lists solely in-frame clones and lacks some. Among roughly 73,000 clones listed, 80% to 90% were seen once. Source material: peripheral blood. The receptors were sampled from a woman between 65 and 79 years old with acute or convalescent COVID-19.

This sequence joins TRBV5-1 and TRBJ1-2; tentative D call: TRBD1 (5 bases). CDR3 length: 11 residues. Germline CDR1 SGHRS, CDR2 YFSETQ. Deletions cut 3 bases from V and 7 bases from J, with 7 bases between. The CDR3 sequence: CASSSDIGYTF. The CDR3 DNA sequence: TGCGCCAGCAGCTCGGACATTGGCTACACCTTC.

The chain joins TRBV2 to TRBJ1-2; tentatively, D is TRBD1 (6 bases). The germline V and J ends were trimmed by 6 bases and 8 bases, with 22 bases remaining between them. CDR1 SNHLY and CDR2 FYNNEI come from the germline V gene. The CDR3 is 15 amino acids. The CDR3 sequence: CASSPQGVEISGYTF. Here the CDR3 DNA reads TGTGCCAGCAGCCCACAGGGAGTAGAAATAAGCGGCTACACCTTC.

The chain employs TRBV4-1 and TRBJ1-5; 7 nucleotides line up with TRBD1. The germline V gene has CDR1 MGHRA and CDR2 YSYEKL. This CDR3 has 17 amino acids. V gave up 4 bases and J gave up 10 bases; unmatched junction bases: 19. The chain's CDR3 is CASSLRWEGGLGYPQHF. Here the CDR3 DNA reads TGCGCCAGCAGCCTAAGATGGGAAGGGGGCTTGGGATACCCCCAGCATTTT.

J is TRBJ2-2 and V is TRBV5-4; D is unresolved. The CDR3 sequence is 12 residues long. Trimming left V 4 bases short and J 5 bases short, with 6 bases between. Germline V lookup: CDR1 SGHNT, CDR2 YYREEE (reference sequence). The CDR3 nucleotides read TGTGCCAGCAGCGCTAGTACCGGGGAGCTGTTTTTT. The encoded protein is CASSASTGELFF.

There are a few counts of this clone. The chain is built from TRBV27 and TRBJ2-2; 10 bases are shared with TRBD1. CDR3 length equals 16 residues. Germline V gene lookup returns CDR1 MNHEY and CDR2 SMNVEV (reference sequence). V gave up 5 bases and J gave up 2 bases; unmatched junction bases: 5. CDR3 in amino acids: CASSRGQGVNTGELFF. Here the CDR3 DNA reads TGTGCCAGCAGTCGTGGACAGGGGGTAAACACCGGGGAGCTGTTTTTT.

The chain employs TRBV2 and TRBJ1-2, with D unclear. CDR1 and CDR2 (germline): SNHLY, FYNNEI. The CDR3 is 13 residues long. Trimming shortened V by 6 bases and J by 2 bases, and 10 bases separated the two germline ends. CDR3 amino acids: CASRLDLNYGYTF. The CDR3 nucleotides are TGTGCCAGCAGGCTGGACTTGAACTATGGCTACACCTTC.

The chain uses TRBV5-1 and TRBJ1-1; TRBD1 is a possible D gene (6 bases). V dropped 0 bases and J dropped 4 bases, with 10 bases sitting between them. The CDR3 length is 14 residues. Germline loops: CDR1 SGHRS, CDR2 YFSETQ. DNA of the CDR3: TGCGCCAGCAGCTTGGGGGGGCCGTTCACTGAAGCTTTCTTT. Translation gives CASSLGGPFTEAFF.

The table lists this clone with a count of one. The chain recombines TRBV28 with TRBJ2-7, with 11 bases aligning to TRBD1. This CDR3 contains 15 residues. The germline V gene has CDR1 MDHEN and CDR2 SYDVKM. J gave up 7 bases and V 5 bases, and 10 bases lay outside the gene matches. CDR3 loop: CASSPVRDRGNEQYF. CDR3 in DNA: TGTGCCAGCAGTCCAGTCCGGGACAGGGGGAATGAGCAGTACTTC.

This clone was detected a few times. V gene TRBV18 combines with J gene TRBJ1-6; TRBD1 agrees at 7 bases. CDR1 and CDR2 from the germline V gene are KGHSH and LQKENI. Trimming took 3 bases from V and 10 from J; bases not matched to a gene: 9. The CDR3 covers 15 residues. CDR3 nucleotides: TGTGCCAGCTCACCGACTGGAGACAGGGCATCACCCCTCCACTTT. Its translation: CASSPTGDRASPLHF.

The V and J genes are TRBV7-2 and TRBJ1-3; no clear D. The CDR3 is made up of 16 amino acids. Trimming shortened V by 0 bases and J by 0 bases, and 9 bases separated the two germline ends. The germline CDR1 and CDR2 sequences are SGHTA and FQGNSA. The CDR3 protein is CASSLAMGISGNTIYF. The DNA of the CDR3 is TGTGCCAGCAGCTTAGCCATGGGCATCTCTGGAAACACCATATATTTT.

V gene TRBV28 combines with J gene TRBJ2-7, with 7 positions matching TRBD1. After removal of 3 bases from V and 4 bases from J, the junction contained 3 bases not matched to a gene. This CDR3 has 13 amino acids. Looked up from germline, CDR1 is MDHEN and CDR2 is SYDVKM. CDR3 sequence (DNA): TGTGCCAGCAGTTTTTACAGGGGATACGAGCAGTACTTC. Translated, it gives CASSFYRGYEQYF.